The sequence of this TCR beta chain was determined in a study of blood T cell repertoires in COVID-19. Looking at the study overall: Some COVID-19 samples were acute and others convalescent; all came from the United States, Italy and Spain. In each case, the material was cDNA or gDNA derived from T cells, B-cell-depleted T cells, or PBMCs.

V was pared by 6 bases and J by 0 bases, with 12 bases between. Germline assignment: CDR1 SQVTM and CDR2 ANQGSEA. The CDR3 contains 14 residues. Profiled with immunoSEQ multiplex PCR; TCRdb holds only in-frame clones, not every one. Among 310,000 or so clones listed, about 91% were seen once. Material: peripheral blood. The V and J genes are TRBV29-1 and TRBJ1-3, with a weak D call TRBD1 (6 bases). The sequence came from a young man with COVID-19, enrolled during active disease. The CDR3 DNA reads TGCAGCGTCTCACGGGACAACTCTGGAAACACCATATATTTT. Protein: CSVSRDNSGNTIYF.